A single TCR beta chain is shown here with its context. Its antigen is as yet unknown. There was relapse after autologous stem cell transplantation in every patient, and there was variation in brentuximab vedotin exposure. These data come from a study of PD-1 blockade in classical Hodgkin lymphoma. Study context: Once every 2 weeks, patients received intravenous nivolumab at 3 mg/kg. Study-level results: Newly diagnosed patients reportedly had lower baseline TCR diversity than healthy donors. Baseline diversity was lower in partial responders and progressors than complete responders.

Profiled with immunoSEQ multiplex PCR; TCRdb holds only in-frame clones, not every one. Of tens of thousands of clones listed, 65% to 85% are singletons. The CDR3 is made up of 14 amino acids. The chain carries TRBV12-2 and TRBJ2-7; TRBD2, the table's D call, was not compared with the DNA. TRBV12-2 is a recognized pseudogene. The sequence was obtained from a human donor with classical Hodgkin lymphoma. Sequencing was performed on peripheral blood mononuclear cells (PBMCs), taken before the second cycle of nivolumab. The CDR3 is CASRSLAGAYEQYF. The CDR3 nucleotides read TGTGCAAGTCGCTCGCTAGCGGGGGCCTACGAGCAGTACTTC.